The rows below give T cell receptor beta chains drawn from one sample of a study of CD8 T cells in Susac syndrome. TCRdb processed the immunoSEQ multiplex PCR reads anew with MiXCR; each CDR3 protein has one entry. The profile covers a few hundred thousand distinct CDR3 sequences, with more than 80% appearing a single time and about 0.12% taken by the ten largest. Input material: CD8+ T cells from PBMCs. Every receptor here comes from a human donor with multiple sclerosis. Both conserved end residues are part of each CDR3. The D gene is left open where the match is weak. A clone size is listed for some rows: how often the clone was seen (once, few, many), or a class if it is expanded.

CDR3nt: TGTGCCAGCAGCTTAGTTCCTCCTGAAGCTTTCTTT
CDR3aa: CASSLVPPEAFF
abundance: few
v_gene: TRBV7-9
d_gene: .
j_gene: TRBJ1-1

CDR3nt: TGTGCCAGCAGCCAAGGGACCGGGGCTTTCTTT
CDR3aa: CASSQGTGAFF
abundance: .
v_gene: TRBV3-1
d_gene: .
j_gene: TRBJ1-1

CDR3nt: TGTGCCAACCAGGACAGATCCTACAATGAGCAGTTCTTC
CDR3aa: CANQDRSYNEQFF
abundance: .
v_gene: TRBV6-1
d_gene: .
j_gene: TRBJ2-1

CDR3nt: TGTGCCAGCAGCTTGCGTCAGAACAATGAGCAGTTCTTC
CDR3aa: CASSLRQNNEQFF
abundance: .
v_gene: TRBV5-4
d_gene: .
j_gene: TRBJ2-1

CDR3nt: TGTGCCAGCAGCGGGGGACTCGTCCCGATCTATGGCTACACCTTC
CDR3aa: CASSGGLVPIYGYTF
abundance: .
v_gene: TRBV5-5
d_gene: .
j_gene: TRBJ1-2

CDR3nt: TGTGCCAGCAGTTTGTTCGGCGGGGGCTACACAGATACGCAGTATTTT
CDR3aa: CASSLFGGGYTDTQYF
abundance: once
v_gene: TRBV12-3/TRBV12-4
d_gene: .
j_gene: TRBJ2-3

CDR3nt: TGTGCCAGCAGCTCCCGACGCTATGGCTACACCTTC
CDR3aa: CASSSRRYGYTF
abundance: .
v_gene: TRBV12-3/TRBV12-4
d_gene: .
j_gene: TRBJ1-2

CDR3nt: TGCGCCAGCAGCCAAGAGGCCCACAATTCACCCCTCCACTTT
CDR3aa: CASSQEAHNSPLHF
abundance: .
v_gene: TRBV4-1
d_gene: .
j_gene: TRBJ1-6

CDR3nt: TGTGCCAGCGGGCTGGGAGGGATGGGCGATACGCAGTATTTT
CDR3aa: CASGLGGMGDTQYF
abundance: .
v_gene: TRBV6-5
d_gene: TRBD2
j_gene: TRBJ2-3

CDR3nt: TGTGCTAGTGGTTTTGACCTATGGCGGGGGAGTGGCACAGATACGCAGTATTTT
CDR3aa: CASGFDLWRGSGTDTQYF
abundance: once
v_gene: TRBV12-5
d_gene: TRBD2
j_gene: TRBJ2-3